This T cell receptor (beta chain) was sequenced during a study of T cells in narcolepsy. Background on the study: Enrolled donors included narcolepsy type 1 or type 2 patients and healthy controls. Study-level findings and limits: Same-patient CSF and blood CD4+ T cell clonotypes included HCRT-specific and TRIB2-specific autoreactive ones. Autoreactive clonotypes reportedly recurred in blood of same and different patients, not controls.

Per germline, CDR1 SGHNT and CDR2 YYREEE (reference sequence). The CDR3 length is 14 residues. This table comes from immunoSEQ multiplex PCR, and its TCRdb copy is limited to in-frame clones, with some not included. The sample gives roughly 3,100 clones, about 62% of which show up once; 45% to 65% is in the top ten. Of note for this clone: Its target is not known. Compared with germline, one end of the junction differs, possibly owing to a read error.

The TCR was taken from a human donor with narcolepsy. Material for sequencing was CD45RA- memory CD8+ T cells from PBMCs. The V gene is TRBV5-4, the J gene TRBJ2-7, with TRBD2 matching 8 bases. CDR3 amino acids: CASTPGGLVYEQYF. The DNA of the CDR3 is TGTGCAAGCACCCCGGGGGGGCTCGTCTACGAGCAGTACTTC.